These 27 T cell receptor beta chains originate from one sample sequenced in a study of blood T cell repertoires in COVID-19. Clones were read by immunoSEQ multiplex PCR, and TCRdb kept only the in-frame ones, dropping some. The sample has 150,000 to 200,000 clones, approximately 80% seen once. Sequenced: peripheral blood. These receptors were obtained from a man aged 60 to 75 with COVID-19, enrolled during active disease.

The chain joins TRBV30 to TRBJ2-1, with D maybe TRBD1 (5 bases). This CDR3 comprises 13 residues. Trimming cost V 3 bases and J 0 bases, with 6 bases left between them. The V gene's germline CDR1 is GTSNPN and CDR2 SVGIG (reference sequence). The CDR3 DNA sequence: TGTGCCTGGAGACAGGACTCCTACAATGAGCAGTTCTTC. It yields the protein CAWRQDSYNEQFF.

This rearrangement joins TRBV28 to TRBJ2-6; D remains ambiguous. The CDR3 totals 15 residues. V lost 3 bases to trimming and J lost 0 bases, with 6 bases between them. Germline lookup yields CDR1 MDHEN and CDR2 SYDVKM. CDR3 region: CASSFSLSGANVLTF. The CDR3 DNA reads TGTGCCAGCAGTTTCTCCCTCTCTGGGGCCAACGTCCTGACTTTC.

As to this clone: Other DNA sequences in this specimen translate into the identical CDR3. This chain connects TRBV5-1 to TRBJ1-2; 11 bases are shared with TRBD1. The germline CDR1 and CDR2 sequences are SGHRS and YFSETQ. J lost 3 bases, V lost 3 bases, and 4 bases had no gene match. This CDR3 spans 15 amino acids. The CDR3 sequence is CASSSDRGLDYGYTF. CDR3 nucleotides: TGCGCCAGCAGCTCGGACAGGGGGCTTGACTATGGCTACACCTTC.

This chain links TRBV9 with TRBJ1-5; D is possibly TRBD1 (6 bases). The CDR3 has 14 amino acids. V was cut by 3 bases and J by 3 bases, with 10 bases left in between. Germline V gene data show CDR1 as SGDLS and CDR2 as YYNGEE. In DNA, the CDR3 is TGTGCCAGCAGCGCGGGACAAGTCAATCAGCCCCAGCATTTT. Amino acids: CASSAGQVNQPQHF.

The chain couples TRBV30 to TRBJ1-6, with a weak D call TRBD1 (6 bases). The V gene's germline CDR1 is GTSNPN and CDR2 SVGIG (reference sequence). This CDR3 has 15 amino acids. The V gene lost 1 base and the J gene lost 9 bases, with 16 bases spanning the gap. The CDR3 bases are TGTGCCTGGAGTGCACAAACGGGGGGCGGTTCACCCCTCCACTTT. Protein product: CAWSAQTGGGSPLHF. The entire variable domain, with the rest obtained from reference TRBV30 and TRBJ1-6, is as follows: SQTIHQWPATLVQPVGSPLSLECTVEGTSNPNLYWYRQAAGRGLQLLFYSVGIGQISSEVPQNLSASRPQDRQFILSSKKLLLSDSGFYLCAWSAQTGGGSPLHFGNGTRLTVT.

The chain combines TRBV30 with TRBJ1-6; tentative D call: TRBD1 (6 bases). Trimming cost V 4 bases and J 8 bases, with 12 bases left between them. The CDR3 sequence is 13 residues long. Germline values: CDR1 GTSNPN, CDR2 SVGIG (reference sequence). The CDR3 coding sequence is TGTGCCTGGAACAGGGTTCGGTATTCACCCCTCCACTTT. Amino acid sequence: CAWNRVRYSPLHF.

The CDR3 DNA reads TGTGCCAGCAGCTTACGGCTCTTGGGGCTGGCCAAAAACATTCAGTACTTC. This codes for CASSLRLLGLAKNIQYF. The chain recombines TRBV13 with TRBJ2-4; weak D call: TRBD1 (5 bases). The CDR3 has 17 amino acids. Germline loops: CDR1 PRHDT, CDR2 FYEKMQ (reference sequence). V was shortened by 2 bases and J by 1 base, with 15 bases between the two germline ends. The full variable domain, with the rest looked up from reference TRBV13 and TRBJ2-4, is AAGVIQSPRHLIKEKRETATLKCYPIPRHDTVYWYQQGPGQDPQFLISFYEKMQSDKGSIPDRFSAQQFSDYHSELNMSSLELGDSALYFCASSLRLLGLAKNIQYFGAGTRLSVL.

J is TRBJ1-6 and V is TRBV21-1. TRBV21-1 is annotated as a pseudogene. This CDR3 spans 15 amino acids. The DNA of the CDR3 is TGTGCCGAGGGGAGGGCAAGCTCCTATAATTCACCCCTCCACTTT. This codes for CAEGRASSYNSPLHF.

The chain combines TRBV4-2 with TRBJ1-2; the D gene is possibly TRBD1 (6 bases). The CDR3 contains 14 residues. The V end lost 4 bases, the J end lost 10 bases, and 19 bases lay between the germline ends. Germline V gene lookup returns CDR1 LGHNA and CDR2 YNFKEQ. CDR3 region: CASSPLDSLTAYTF. In nucleotides, the CDR3 is TGTGCCAGCAGCCCCTTGGACAGCCTAACGGCCTACACCTTC.

The rearrangement uses TRBV18 and TRBJ1-3; D is ambiguous. Germline V CDR1 and CDR2: KGHSH, LQKENI. CDR3 length equals 14 residues. With 3 bases removed from V and 4 bases from J, the gap between germline ends came to 10 bases. CDR3 region: CASSPSRSGNTIYF. CDR3 in DNA: TGTGCCAGCTCACCGTCCAGGTCGGGAAACACCATATATTTT.

This clone is a singleton in its sample. This rearrangement joins TRBV14 to TRBJ2-1, with D tentatively TRBD2 (5 bases). The CDR3 runs 16 residues. CDR1 and CDR2 from the germline V gene are SGHDN and FVKESK. The V gene lost 0 bases and the J gene lost 6 bases, with 15 bases spanning the gap. Written as DNA, the CDR3 is TGTGCCAGCAGCCAAGATACGCTAGCCCCTGCCAATGAGCAGTTCTTC. This codes for CASSQDTLAPANEQFF.

The chain is built from TRBV18 and TRBJ2-7; 11 nucleotides line up with TRBD2. Germline assignment: CDR1 KGHSH and CDR2 LQKENI. The CDR3 is 14 residues long. The V and J ends lost 3 bases and 6 bases, in that order; junction bases with no gene match: 4. The CDR3 sequence is CASSPRTSGSEQYF. The CDR3 coding sequence is TGTGCCAGCTCACCTCGGACTAGCGGGTCCGAGCAGTACTTC.

This chain uses TRBV27 with TRBJ1-3, with D maybe TRBD1 (5 bases). V gave up 6 bases and J gave up 0 bases, with 9 bases separating them. Germline CDR1 and CDR2: MNHEY and SMNVEV (reference sequence). This CDR3 has 14 residues. The DNA for the CDR3 is TGTGCCAGCAGAGGGGCAGCCTCTGGAAACACCATATATTTT. This codes for CASRGAASGNTIYF.

The V gene is TRBV3-1 (or the pseudogene TRBV3-2), the J gene TRBJ1-2; D is uncertain. Germline lookup yields CDR1 LGHDT and CDR2 YNNKEL (reference sequence). The germline V and J ends were trimmed by 1 base and 4 bases, with 4 bases remaining between them. The CDR3 has 12 amino acids. The CDR3 DNA is TGTGCCAGCAGCCAAGTCAGCTATGGCTACACCTTC. As protein: CASSQVSYGYTF.

This clone was seen just once. V and J are TRBV9 and TRBJ2-1; D gene ambiguous. Germline V CDR1 and CDR2: SGDLS, YYNGEE. The V end was cut by 4 bases, the J end by 0 bases, with 14 bases between. The CDR3 runs to 16 residues. CDR3 bases: TGTGCCAGCAGCTCCCCCCCCGCCAGCTCCTACAATGAGCAGTTCTTC. Translating gives CASSSPPASSYNEQFF.

The chain recombines TRBV5-1 with TRBJ1-1; a weak D match, TRBD1 (5 bases). This CDR3 has 17 residues. The germline CDR1 and CDR2 sequences are SGHRS and YFSETQ. V dropped 3 bases and J dropped 1 base, with 19 bases sitting between them. Here the CDR3 reads CASSSQRKGVRNTEAFF. CDR3 bases: TGCGCCAGCAGCTCACAAAGGAAAGGGGTTCGGAACACTGAAGCTTTCTTT.

Remarks on this clone: Distinct nucleotide sequences in the sample also encode this CDR3. V and J are TRBV27 and TRBJ2-7; D possibly corresponds to TRBD1 (6 bases). CDR3 length: 13 amino acids. The germline V gene encodes CDR1 MNHEY and CDR2 SMNVEV (reference sequence). V lost 6 bases, J lost 4 bases, and 13 bases lay in between. CDR3 protein: CASRRDTGYEQYF. The CDR3 coding sequence is TGTGCCAGCAGACGGGACACAGGGTACGAGCAGTACTTC.

The gene calls are TRBV28 and TRBJ1-5; 7 bases agree with TRBD1. Germline assignment: CDR1 MDHEN and CDR2 SYDVKM. Germline trimming cut 9 bases from V and 7 bases from J; bases unmatched to any gene: 6. This CDR3 has 12 amino acids. CDR3 bases: TGTGCCAGTACCCAGGGGGGCCAGCCCCAGCATTTT. Translating gives CASTQGGQPQHF.

This clone was detected a few times. The chain employs TRBV5-6 and TRBJ2-2; unclear D gene. CDR1 and CDR2 (germline): SGHDT, YYEEEE. This CDR3 region has 16 residues. The ends were cut back, 2 bases at V and 4 bases at J, with 15 bases in the middle. The CDR3 loop is CASSLRAGSLTGELFF. CDR3 in DNA: TGTGCCAGCAGCTTAAGAGCAGGCTCGCTCACCGGGGAGCTGTTTTTT.

The gene calls are TRBV12-5 and TRBJ2-1, with 8 positions matching TRBD1. The CDR3 length is 17 residues. Germline loops: CDR1 LGHNT, CDR2 FRNRAP. Trimming cost V 0 bases and J 5 bases; bases outside gene matches: 9. Here the CDR3 DNA reads TGTGCTAGTGGTTTGGTTTTGGGACAGGATTCCGACAATGAGCAGTTCTTC. Its translation: CASGLVLGQDSDNEQFF.

The rearrangement uses TRBV30 and TRBJ2-7; D is undetermined. Germline V gives CDR1 GTSNPN, CDR2 SVGIG (reference sequence). V was clipped by 2 bases and J by 7 bases, with 9 bases between them. The CDR3 spans 11 residues. This CDR3 is CAWSSGFEQYF. The CDR3 DNA sequence: TGTGCCTGGAGTTCAGGTTTTGAGCAGTACTTC.

V usage is TRBV10-2 and J usage is TRBJ1-1, with D perhaps TRBD1 (6 bases). The germline gives CDR1 WSHSY, CDR2 SAAADI. The CDR3 is made up of 16 amino acids. Trimming took off 10 bases at V and 1 base at J, with 22 bases between the two ends. CDR3 nucleotide sequence: TGCGCCACCAAGCCAAACAGTTGGGGACAGAACACTGAAGCTTTCTTT. As protein: CATKPNSWGQNTEAFF.

This chain uses TRBV28 with TRBJ1-4; no reliable D call. The CDR3 extends over 14 amino acids. CDR1 and CDR2 from the germline V gene are MDHEN and SYDVKM. With 2 bases removed from V and 6 bases from J, the gap between germline ends came to 10 bases. The CDR3 loop reads CASSLPQRYEKLFF. CDR3 in DNA: TGTGCCAGCAGTTTACCGCAGAGGTATGAAAAACTGTTTTTT.

The rearrangement uses TRBV9 and TRBJ1-2, with D possibly being TRBD1 (5 bases). Germline-derived CDR1 and CDR2 are SGDLS and YYNGEE. This CDR3 has 14 residues. Trimming removed 7 bases from V and 5 bases from J, with 18 bases in between. The DNA for the CDR3 is TGTGCCAGCTCCCCCTTGGGGCAGGCGTATGGCTACACCTTC. Protein product: CASSPLGQAYGYTF.

The chain uses TRBV5-5 and TRBJ2-1; possible D gene TRBD2, 5 bases. This CDR3 has 14 amino acids. Looked up from germline, CDR1 is SGHKS and CDR2 is YYEKEE (reference sequence). V gave up 1 base and J gave up 3 bases, with 8 bases separating them. CDR3 region: CASSLPTSYNEQFF. The CDR3 DNA is TGTGCCAGCAGCTTGCCCACTAGCTACAATGAGCAGTTCTTC.

This clone has a single count. V is TRBV29-1 and J is TRBJ2-3; the D is unclear. V was trimmed by 5 bases and J by 3 bases, leaving 12 bases between them. The CDR3 is 13 amino acids. Per the germline V gene, CDR1 is SQVTM and CDR2 is ANQGSEA. This CDR3 reads CSVHPVVTDTQYF. In DNA, the CDR3 is TGCAGCGTTCACCCAGTGGTGACAGATACGCAGTATTTT.

J is TRBJ1-1 and V is TRBV5-1; 8 positions agree with TRBD1. From germline, CDR1 is SGHRS and CDR2 YFSETQ. The CDR3 is 16 amino acids. V dropped 0 bases and J dropped 5; count of bases not matched to a gene: 9. The CDR3 region is CASSLGQGAGGTEAFF. CDR3 nucleotide sequence: TGCGCCAGCAGCTTGGGGCAGGGGGCCGGGGGAACTGAAGCTTTCTTT.